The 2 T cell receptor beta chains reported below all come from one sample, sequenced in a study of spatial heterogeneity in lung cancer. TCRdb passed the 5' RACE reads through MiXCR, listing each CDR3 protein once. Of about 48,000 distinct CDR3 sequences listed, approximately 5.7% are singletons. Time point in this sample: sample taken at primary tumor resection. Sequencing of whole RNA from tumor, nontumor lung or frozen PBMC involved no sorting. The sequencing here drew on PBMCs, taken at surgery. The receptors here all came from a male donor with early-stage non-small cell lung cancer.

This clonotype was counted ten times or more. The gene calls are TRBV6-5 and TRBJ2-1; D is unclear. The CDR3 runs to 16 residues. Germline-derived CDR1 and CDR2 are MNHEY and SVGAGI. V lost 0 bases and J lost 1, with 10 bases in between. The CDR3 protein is CASSYSGTRSYNEQFF. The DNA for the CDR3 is TGTGCCAGCAGTTACTCGGGCACCCGTTCCTACAATGAGCAGTTCTTC.

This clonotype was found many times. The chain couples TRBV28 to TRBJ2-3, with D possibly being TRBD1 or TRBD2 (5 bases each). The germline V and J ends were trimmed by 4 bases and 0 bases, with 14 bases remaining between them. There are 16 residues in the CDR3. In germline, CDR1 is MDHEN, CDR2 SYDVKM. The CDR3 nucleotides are TGTGCCAGCAGTTGGGACGGGGAGAGGAGCACAGATACGCAGTATTTT. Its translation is CASSWDGERSTDTQYF.